These 17 T cell receptor beta chains share one sample of origin, sequenced in a study of shared clonotypes between healthy human individuals (dated by TCRdb to 2019 to 2021). Library construction relied on the immunoSEQ multiplex PCR assay. TCRdb carries this immuneACCESS record with in-frame sequences only. Its versions omit some clonotypes, under half of them owing to an unresolved V gene in the studies checked, with the rest unexplained. Present in this sample are around 2,000,000 clones, 85% to 95% of which were seen just once. The ten largest clones capture 1.7% of the sample. For the CD8 naive samples, CD45RO-negative cells were positively selected for CCR7, yielding a CD45RA+CCR7+ population from which TemRA cells were excluded. Sequences were obtained from naive CD8+ T cells from PBMCs. Read against the paper, the sample's cell subset or site label means: CD45RA+CCR7+. These receptors all stem from a man younger than 30 in good health. Some clones in this sample may be carry-over from other donors' samples.

The chain is built from TRBV5-6 and TRBJ2-7; 8 bases align to TRBD2. The germline gives CDR1 SGHDT, CDR2 YYEEEE. The CDR3 loop spans 16 amino acids. Germline trimming cut 1 base from V and 7 bases from J; bases unmatched to any gene: 13. The CDR3 is CASSLFLAGPDEEQYF. The CDR3 region has the DNA TGTGCCAGCAGCTTGTTCCTAGCGGGCCCGGATGAGGAGCAGTACTTC.

The chain couples TRBV7-9 to TRBJ1-1, with unresolved D. Trimming cost V 4 bases and J 5 bases, with 11 bases left between them. Per germline, CDR1 SEHNR and CDR2 FQNEAQ (reference sequence). The CDR3 is 13 residues long. The CDR3 DNA is TGTGCCAGCAGCTCCGAAGTAAGAACTGAAGCTTTCTTT. It is translated as CASSSEVRTEAFF. Full variable domain (rest looked up from reference TRBV7-9 and TRBJ1-1): DTGVSQNPRHKITKRGQNVTFRCDPISEHNRLYWYRQTLGQGPEFLTYFQNEAQLEKSRLLSDRFSAERPKGSFSTLEIQRTEQGDSAMYLCASSSEVRTEAFFGQGTRLTVV.

The CDR3 loop is CASSPEGKLSYEQYF. DNA of the CDR3: TGTGCCAGCAGTCCCGAGGGGAAGCTATCCTACGAGCAGTACTTC. This chain connects TRBV27 to TRBJ2-7, with D perhaps given as TRBD1 or TRBD2 (5 bases each). CDR3 length equals 15 residues. Germline V lookup: CDR1 MNHEY, CDR2 SMNVEV (reference sequence). Between the trimmed V and J ends, which lost 5 bases and 1 base, there was a span of 15 bases.

The chain has TRBV14 and TRBJ1-1; 7 bases align to TRBD1. The V and J ends lost 1 base and 6 bases, in that order; junction bases with no gene match: 5. The CDR3 totals 14 residues. Per the germline V gene, CDR1 is SGHDN and CDR2 is FVKESK. In DNA, the CDR3 is TGTGCCAGCAGCCAAGCTAACAGGGGATCTGAAGCTTTCTTT. Translated: CASSQANRGSEAFF.

This clone was seen a single time. V and J are TRBV12-1 and TRBJ1-2. TRBV12-1 is described as a pseudogene. The CDR3 covers 12 residues. Here the CDR3 reads CASSPTNYGYTF. The CDR3 bases are TGTGCCAGCAGCCCTACTAACTATGGCTACACCTTC.

The V and J genes are TRBV19 and TRBJ1-1, with D perhaps matching TRBD1 (6 bases). Trimming removed 6 bases at V and 3 bases at J, with 20 bases between. Germline V gives CDR1 LNHDA, CDR2 SQIVND (reference sequence). This CDR3 comprises 16 residues. This CDR3 is CASSPDSLGVDTEAFF. CDR3 DNA: TGTGCCAGTAGCCCGGACAGTCTAGGGGTTGACACTGAAGCTTTCTTT.

The chain uses TRBV30 and TRBJ1-2; no clear D. V lost 0 bases and J lost 6, with 8 bases in between. CDR1 is GTSNPN, CDR2 SVGIG, per germline (reference sequence). The CDR3 has 12 residues. The CDR3 protein is CAWSVGSDGYTF. CDR3 nucleotide sequence: TGTGCCTGGAGTGTGGGGAGCGATGGCTACACCTTC.

The J gene is TRBJ2-7, the V gene TRBV6-6; D gene unclear. This CDR3 has 16 amino acids. Germline loops: CDR1 MNHNY, CDR2 SVGAGI (reference sequence). The V and J ends lost 5 bases and 0 bases respectively, with 17 bases between them. The CDR3 DNA sequence: TGTGCCAGCAGTCAACCCGGAACAGAAAGCTCCTACGAGCAGTACTTC. It translates to CASSQPGTESSYEQYF.

V gene TRBV5-4 combines with J gene TRBJ1-1; a possible D gene is TRBD1 (5 bases). Germline lookup yields CDR1 SGHNT and CDR2 YYREEE (reference sequence). The ends were cut back, 0 bases at V and 5 bases at J, with 20 bases in the middle. The CDR3 consists of 17 residues. CDR3 protein: CASSLELRAHRRTEAFF. The DNA of the CDR3 is TGTGCCAGCAGCTTGGAACTCCGGGCGCACAGGAGGACTGAAGCTTTCTTT.

The rearrangement links TRBV4-1 to TRBJ1-5, with 11 bases that match TRBD1. From germline, CDR1 is MGHRA and CDR2 YSYEKL. Unmatched junction bases numbered 3, after V lost 0 bases and J lost 8 bases. The CDR3 loop spans 15 amino acids. The CDR3 spells CASSQDGTGGKPQHF. DNA for the CDR3: TGCGCCAGCAGCCAAGACGGGACAGGGGGAAAGCCCCAGCATTTT.

V usage is TRBV6-5 and J usage is TRBJ2-5; unclear D gene. The germline CDR1 and CDR2 sequences are MNHEY and SVGAGI. The CDR3 sequence is 14 residues long. Trimming pared 7 bases from V and 5 bases from J, leaving 17 bases between. CDR3 coding DNA: TGTGCCAGCAAGACGTCAGTCGGGTTGGAGACCCAGTACTTC. It is translated as CASKTSVGLETQYF.

This rearrangement joins TRBV14 to TRBJ2-2; D possibly corresponds to TRBD2 (6 bases). The CDR3 is made up of 16 amino acids. Per the germline V gene, CDR1 is SGHDN and CDR2 is FVKESK. V dropped 5 bases and J dropped 0 bases, with 13 bases sitting between them. CDR3 sequence: CASSTREGSNTGELFF. CDR3 nucleotide sequence: TGTGCCAGCAGCACGCGGGAAGGATCGAACACCGGGGAGCTGTTTTTT. Full variable domain (rest looked up from reference TRBV14 and TRBJ2-2): EAGVTQFPSHSVIEKGQTVTLRCDPISGHDNLYWYRRVMGKEIKFLLHFVKESKQDESGMPNNRFLAERTGGTYSTLKVQPAELEDSGVYFCASSTREGSNTGELFFGEGSRLTVL.

This chain uses TRBV10-3 with TRBJ2-3, with D maybe TRBD2 (5 bases). This CDR3 is 17 amino acids long. The V end was cut by 3 bases, the J end by 2 bases, with 18 bases between. Germline assignment: CDR1 ENHRY and CDR2 SYGVKD. The CDR3 reads CAISELRVHQNTDTQYF. CDR3 nucleotide sequence: TGTGCCATCAGTGAATTGAGGGTCCATCAAAACACAGATACGCAGTATTTT.

This sequence joins TRBV4-1 and TRBJ2-3; TRBD2 is a possible D gene (6 bases). V was cut by 5 bases and J by 1 base, with 13 bases left in between. The germline V gene has CDR1 MGHRA and CDR2 YSYEKL. The CDR3 runs 15 residues. CDR3 in DNA: TGCGCCAGCAGCGGAGGGACCTTTGGCACAGATACGCAGTATTTT. Its translation is CASSGGTFGTDTQYF.

The chain couples TRBV25-1 to TRBJ1-1, with D tentatively TRBD1 (6 bases). Germline assignment: CDR1 MGHDK and CDR2 SYGVNS. The CDR3 is made up of 15 amino acids. V lost 1 base to trimming and J lost 3 bases, with 12 bases between them. CDR3 nucleotides: TGTGCCAGCAGTGAATTGGGGGACACTTACACTGAAGCTTTCTTT. Residues: CASSELGDTYTEAFF.

This clone occurred once. This chain joins TRBV14 and TRBJ2-1, with D maybe TRBD1 (5 bases). CDR1 is SGHDN and CDR2 is FVKESK in the germline V gene. The CDR3 totals 15 residues. V gave up 6 bases and J gave up 8 bases, with 20 bases separating them. CDR3 in DNA: TGTGCCAGCAGACAAAGCTGGGCCAGGGCGGATGAGCAGTTCTTC. Protein product: CASRQSWARADEQFF.

The rearrangement joins TRBV7-3 to TRBJ2-3; 9 nucleotides agree with TRBD1. From germline, CDR1 is SGHTA and CDR2 FQGTGA. The CDR3 length is 15 residues. V was clipped by 5 bases and J by 3 bases; unmatched bases: 6. The CDR3 nucleotides read TGTGCCAGCAGCCAGGGACAGGGTTTGACAGATACGCAGTATTTT. It yields the protein CASSQGQGLTDTQYF. The full variable domain, with the rest looked up from reference TRBV7-3 and TRBJ2-3, is GAGVSQTPSNKVTEKGKYVELRCDPISGHTALYWYRQSLGQGPEFLIYFQGTGAADDSGLPNDRFFAVRPEGSVSTLKIQRTERGDSAVYLCASSQGQGLTDTQYFGPGTRLTVL.